This TCR beta chain was captured by sequencing in a study of OX40 agonist ivuxolimab in advanced cancers. Findings of the study overall: In the 0.1 to 3.0 mg/kg range, CD4+ and CD8+ blood T cells had expanded clonally by week 6.

In regard to this clone: Its target is not known.

The data were produced by immunoSEQ multiplex PCR, yet TCRdb's version contains in-frame clones alone and is incomplete. The sample contains approximately 28,000 clones, 80% to 90% of which appear only once. The sampling schedule covered blood at baseline, cycle 4 day 1, and cycle 7 day 1. From germline, CDR1 is SGHRS and CDR2 YFSETQ. Trimming took off 5 bases at V and 1 base at J, with 12 bases between the two ends. CDR3 size: 14 residues. This clonotype originated in an adult with an advanced solid tumor such as melanoma, head and neck, liver or kidney cancer. The chain joins TRBV5-1 to TRBJ2-5; no definite D call. The material sequenced was CD4+ or CD8+ T cells sorted from blood, taken in a trial of the OX40 agonist ivuxolimab. The CDR3 region is CASRGDVLQETQYF. In nucleotides, the CDR3 is TGCGCCAGCAGGGGCGACGTACTCCAAGAGACCCAGTACTTC. The variable domain in full, completed from reference TRBV5-1 and TRBJ2-5, reads KAGVTQTPRYLIKTRGQQVTLSCSPISGHRSVSWYQQTPGQGLQFLFEYFSETQRNKGNFPGRFSGRQFSNSRSEMNVSTLELGDSALYLCASRGDVLQETQYFGPGTRLLVL.